Sequencing of this TCR beta chain was carried out in a study of cytomegalovirus exposure and HLA in healthy donors. Overall study results and limits: Per a later analysis, roughly 17,000 TCR beta sequences showed association with HLA alleles at 0.05 false discovery rate. In vitro experiments confirmed that three CMV-associated chains were specific for CMV antigens. Diagnosis of cytomegalovirus status made by the classifier reportedly showed high specificity and sensitivity.

This clone was counted only a few times. Its target is not known. The primer mix had 60 Vbeta and 13 Jbeta primers. Sequenced by immunoSEQ multiplex PCR; TCRdb stores in-frame clones only, minus some. The table lists approximately 110,000 clones, about two thirds of them singletons. Germline CDR1 reads SGHTA; CDR2 reads FQGNSA. V lost 6 bases to trimming and J lost 0 bases; unmatched junction nucleotides: 10. The CDR3 loop spans 16 amino acids. The chain joins TRBV7-2 to TRBJ1-1, with 7 positions matching TRBD1. The TCR comes from a woman aged 65 to 85 in good health and CMV-seropositive. Sequencing used PBMCs. CDR3 in DNA: TGTGCCAGCAGTCCTAGACAGGGAACTATGAACACTGAAGCTTTCTTT. Its protein product is CASSPRQGTMNTEAFF.